The 5 T cell receptor beta chains below were found in one sample sequenced in a study of spatial heterogeneity in lung cancer. The time point: sample taken at primary tumor resection. Each CDR3 protein gets one entry after TCRdb re-called the 5' RACE reads with MiXCR. Of several hundred distinct CDR3 sequences detected, roughly 23% appear once; the ten largest clones hold 16%. Sequences were derived from normal lung tissue next to the tumor, sampled at surgery. The receptors originated from a male donor with early-stage non-small cell lung cancer.

This clonotype occurred a few times. Since the library was made to target alpha chains, this beta chain is a stray read and its abundance is not meaningful. The chain carries TRBV7-9 and TRBJ2-3, with 9 bases matching TRBD1. The CDR3 is made up of 16 amino acids. CDR1 and CDR2 (germline): SEHNR, FQNEAQ (reference sequence). Trimming cost V 4 bases and J 4 bases; bases outside gene matches: 9. As DNA, the CDR3 is TGTGCCAGCAGCTCTCCGGGACAGGGAGTTGCAGATACGCAGTATTTT. This codes for CASSSPGQGVADTQYF.

This clonotype turned up a few times. Little can be read into the size of this beta chain, an off-target read in a library designed for alpha chains. The chain uses TRBV9 and TRBJ2-5, with a weak D call TRBD1 (6 bases). V was pared by 0 bases and J by 2 bases, with 14 bases between. CDR1 SGDLS and CDR2 YYNGEE come from the germline V gene. CDR3 length: 16 amino acids. Written as DNA, the CDR3 is TGTGCCAGCAGCGTAGACGTCATGACAGGACAAGAGACCCAGTACTTC. Protein sequence: CASSVDVMTGQETQYF.

About this clonotype itself: For a library built for alpha chains, this beta chain is a stray read; little rests on its size. The V call is TRBV21-1, the J call TRBJ2-2; TRBD2 was called by the table and not checked on the DNA. TRBV21-1 is a listed pseudogene. The CDR3 runs to 16 residues. The CDR3 DNA reads as TGTGCCAGCAGCAAAGGAACAGCGGGGAACACCGGGGAGCTGTTTTTT. Protein sequence: CASSKGTAGNTGELFF.

Details on this clonotype: As an off-target read in a library built for alpha chains, this beta chain has a frequency of little significance. V and J are TRBV2 and TRBJ2-7, with 7 bases fitting TRBD2. CDR1 SNHLY and CDR2 FYNNEI come from the germline V gene. The CDR3 consists of 14 residues. J was trimmed by 0 bases and V by 4 bases; bases with no gene match: 3. This CDR3 reads CASSGEGNSYEQYF. CDR3 DNA sequence: TGTGCCAGCAGTGGGGAGGGTAACTCCTACGAGCAGTACTTC.

This clonotype appeared a few times. The library was built for alpha chains, so this beta chain is an off-target read and its size means little. The rearrangement uses TRBV12-3 or TRBV12-4 and TRBJ2-7; 9 nucleotides line up with TRBD2. V lost 5 bases, J lost 6 bases, and 5 bases stayed unmatched. This CDR3 has 13 amino acids. The DNA of the CDR3 is TGTGCCAGCAGTGCGGGACTAGCTCCCGAGCAGTACTTC. This gives the protein CASSAGLAPEQYF.